This TCR beta chain was found in a study of cytomegalovirus exposure and HLA in healthy donors. Whole-study context: Counted in an early data release were approximately 85 million unique TCRs from HLA-typed donors.

The PCR made use of 60 Vbeta and 13 Jbeta primers. Sequencing used immunoSEQ multiplex PCR; TCRdb keeps in-frame clones, though not all of them. This sample has about 120,000 clones, with roughly 80% found just once. Germline lookup yields CDR1 SGDLS and CDR2 YYNGEE. The CDR3 consists of 15 residues. Trimming stripped 0 bases from V and 5 bases from J, with 14 bases between. The J gene is TRBJ2-5, the V gene TRBV9; weak D call: TRBD1 (6 bases). The receptor was derived from a woman aged 40 to 50 in good health and CMV-seropositive. Sequenced input: PBMCs. The CDR3 DNA reads TGTGCCAGCAGCGTAGGGGTGGGGGCCGGGGAGACCCAGTACTTC. Encoded protein: CASSVGVGAGETQYF.